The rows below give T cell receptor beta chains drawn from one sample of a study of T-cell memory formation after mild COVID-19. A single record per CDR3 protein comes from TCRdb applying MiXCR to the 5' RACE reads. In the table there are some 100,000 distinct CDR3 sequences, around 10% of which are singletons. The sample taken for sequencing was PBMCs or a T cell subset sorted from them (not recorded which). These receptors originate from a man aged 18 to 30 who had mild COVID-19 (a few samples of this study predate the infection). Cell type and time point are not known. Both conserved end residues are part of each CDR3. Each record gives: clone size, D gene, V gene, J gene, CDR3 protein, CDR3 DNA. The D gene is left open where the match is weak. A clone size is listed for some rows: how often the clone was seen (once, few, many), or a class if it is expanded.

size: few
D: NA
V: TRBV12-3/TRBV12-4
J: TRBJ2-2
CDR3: CASSLATGALGELFF
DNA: TGTGCCAGCAGTTTAGCGACGGGGGCCTTGGGGGAGCTGTTTTTT

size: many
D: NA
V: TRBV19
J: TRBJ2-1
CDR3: CASSIGGNEQFF
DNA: TGTGCCAGTAGTATAGGCGGCAATGAGCAGTTCTTC

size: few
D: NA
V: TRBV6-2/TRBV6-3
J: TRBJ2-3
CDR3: CASTLKTNPTDTQYF
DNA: TGTGCCAGCACCTTGAAGACAAATCCCACAGATACGCAGTATTTT

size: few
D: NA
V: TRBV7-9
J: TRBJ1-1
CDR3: CASRNGGYTEAFF
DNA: TGTGCCAGCAGGAACGGGGGTTACACTGAAGCTTTCTTT

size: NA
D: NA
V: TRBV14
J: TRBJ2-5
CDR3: CASSPGAGETQYF
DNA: TGTGCCAGCAGCCCTGGCGCTGGGGAGACCCAGTACTTC

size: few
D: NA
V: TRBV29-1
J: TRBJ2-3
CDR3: CSVEPSETDTQYF
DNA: TGCAGCGTTGAGCCCAGCGAGACAGATACGCAGTATTTT

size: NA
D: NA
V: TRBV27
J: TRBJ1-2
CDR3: CASSSVGFRGYTF
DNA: TGTGCCAGCAGTTCGGTGGGCTTCAGAGGCTACACCTTC

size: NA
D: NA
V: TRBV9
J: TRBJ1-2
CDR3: CASSVGGSPNYGYTF
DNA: TGTGCCAGCAGCGTAGGGGGCAGCCCTAACTATGGCTACACCTTC

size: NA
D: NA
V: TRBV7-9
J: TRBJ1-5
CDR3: CASSIGGRPQHF
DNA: TGTGCCAGCAGCATCGGGGGGAGGCCCCAGCATTTT

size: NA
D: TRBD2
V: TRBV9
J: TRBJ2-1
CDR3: CASGGLAGGRSYNEQFF
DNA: TGTGCCAGCGGAGGACTAGCGGGGGGGCGGTCCTACAATGAGCAGTTCTTC

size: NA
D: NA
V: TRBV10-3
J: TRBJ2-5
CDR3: CAISESGSQETQYF
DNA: TGTGCCATCAGTGAATCCGGGTCCCAAGAGACCCAGTACTTC

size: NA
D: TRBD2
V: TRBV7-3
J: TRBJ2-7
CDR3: CASSLTASGAYEQYF
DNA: TGTGCCAGCAGCTTAACTGCTAGCGGCGCCTACGAGCAGTACTTC

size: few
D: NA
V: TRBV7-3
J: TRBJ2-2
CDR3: CASSVRPGELFF
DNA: TGTGCCAGCAGCGTCCGCCCCGGGGAGCTGTTTTTT

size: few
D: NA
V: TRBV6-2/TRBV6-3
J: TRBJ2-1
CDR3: CASSYRGGVGSYNEQFF
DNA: TGTGCCAGCAGTTACCGAGGGGGGGTCGGGTCCTACAATGAGCAGTTCTTC

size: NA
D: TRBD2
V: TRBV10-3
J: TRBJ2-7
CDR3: CAISEPTQAGDTYEQYF
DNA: TGTGCCATCAGTGAGCCCACTCAAGCGGGGGATACCTACGAGCAGTACTTC

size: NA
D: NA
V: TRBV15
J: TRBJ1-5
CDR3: CATSRKEADSNQPQHF
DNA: TGTGCCACCAGCAGAAAGGAGGCAGATAGCAATCAGCCCCAGCATTTT

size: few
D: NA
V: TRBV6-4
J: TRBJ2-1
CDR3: CASSDGRGPYNEQFF
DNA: TGTGCCAGCAGTGACGGCAGGGGACCTTACAATGAGCAGTTCTTC

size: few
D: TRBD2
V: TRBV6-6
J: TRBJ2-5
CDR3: CASSPGLASETQYF
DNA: TGTGCCAGCAGTCCGGGACTAGCAAGTGAGACCCAGTACTTC

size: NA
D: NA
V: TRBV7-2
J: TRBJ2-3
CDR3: CASSPVRDGTDTQYF
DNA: TGTGCCAGCAGCCCCGTCCGGGACGGCACAGATACGCAGTATTTT

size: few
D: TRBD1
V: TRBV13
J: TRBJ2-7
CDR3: CASSLGQGAFTVQYF
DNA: TGTGCCAGCAGCTTAGGACAGGGGGCATTTACTGTGCAGTACTTC

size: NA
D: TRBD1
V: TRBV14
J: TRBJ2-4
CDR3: CASSQGTGTVGKNIQYF
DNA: TGTGCCAGCAGCCAAGGGACCGGGACAGTCGGAAAAAACATTCAGTACTTC

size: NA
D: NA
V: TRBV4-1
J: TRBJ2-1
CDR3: CASSYGGMEQFF
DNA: TGCGCCAGCAGCTACGGGGGCATGGAGCAGTTCTTC

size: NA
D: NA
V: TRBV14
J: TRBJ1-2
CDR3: CASRPSGGDYGYTF
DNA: TGTGCCAGCAGACCCTCCGGGGGTGACTATGGCTACACCTTC

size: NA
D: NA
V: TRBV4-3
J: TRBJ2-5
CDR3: CASSPGFQETQYF
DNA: TGCGCCAGCAGCCCGGGATTCCAAGAGACCCAGTACTTC

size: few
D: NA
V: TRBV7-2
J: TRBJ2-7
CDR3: CASSYGGSEQYF
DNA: TGTGCCAGCAGCTATGGGGGCTCCGAGCAGTACTTC

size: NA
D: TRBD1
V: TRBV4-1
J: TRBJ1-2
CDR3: CASSQERGQVTSGYTF
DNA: TGCGCCAGCAGCCAAGAGAGGGGGCAGGTTACTAGTGGCTACACCTTC

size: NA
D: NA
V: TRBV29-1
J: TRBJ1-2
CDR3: CSTDDSGWAGYTF
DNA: TGCAGCACGGATGACAGCGGGTGGGCTGGCTACACCTTC

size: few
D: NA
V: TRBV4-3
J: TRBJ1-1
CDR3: CASSQGVDAEAFF
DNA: TGCGCCAGCAGCCAAGGGGTCGACGCTGAAGCTTTCTTT

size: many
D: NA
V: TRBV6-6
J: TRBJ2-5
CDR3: CASSYSRAGYQETQYF
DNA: TGTGCCAGCAGTTACTCCAGGGCGGGGTACCAAGAGACCCAGTACTTC

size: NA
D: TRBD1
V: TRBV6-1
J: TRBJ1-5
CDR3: CASSYRGSNQPQHF
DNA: TGTGCCAGCAGTTACAGGGGATCCAATCAGCCCCAGCATTTT

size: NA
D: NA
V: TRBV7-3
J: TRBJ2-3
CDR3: CASSLIEGDTDTQYF
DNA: TGTGCCAGCAGCTTAATTGAGGGCGACACAGATACGCAGTATTTT

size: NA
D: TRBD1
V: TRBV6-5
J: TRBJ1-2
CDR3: CASSKGTTGAAYTF
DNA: TGTGCCAGCAGTAAGGGGACCACAGGGGCGGCCTACACCTTC

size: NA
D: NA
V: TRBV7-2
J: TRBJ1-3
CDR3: CASSFHPGSGNTIYF
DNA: TGTGCCAGCAGCTTCCACCCGGGCTCTGGAAACACCATATATTTT

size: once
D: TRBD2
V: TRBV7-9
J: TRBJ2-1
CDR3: CASSLAMLAGLEYNEQFF
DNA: TGTGCCAGCAGCTTAGCGATGCTAGCGGGACTGGAGTACAATGAGCAGTTCTTC

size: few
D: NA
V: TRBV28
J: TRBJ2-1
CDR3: CASTRKGGYGVNEQFF
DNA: TGTGCCAGCACTCGAAAAGGGGGGTACGGCGTCAATGAGCAGTTCTTC

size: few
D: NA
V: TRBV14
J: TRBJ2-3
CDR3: CASSQAGEWGDTQYF
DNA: TGTGCCAGCAGCCAAGCGGGGGAGTGGGGTGATACGCAGTATTTT

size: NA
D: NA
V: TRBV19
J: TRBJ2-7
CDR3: CASSMYPGYEQYF
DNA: TGTGCCAGTAGTATGTACCCTGGCTACGAGCAGTACTTC

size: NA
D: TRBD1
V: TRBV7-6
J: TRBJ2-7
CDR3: CASSFGTGSWEQYF
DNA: TGTGCCAGCAGCTTCGGGACAGGGTCCTGGGAGCAGTACTTC

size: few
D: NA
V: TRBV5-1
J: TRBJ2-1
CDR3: CASGQGRDEQFF
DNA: TGCGCCAGCGGGCAGGGGCGCGATGAGCAGTTCTTC

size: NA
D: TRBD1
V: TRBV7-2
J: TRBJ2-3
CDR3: CASSLGADRATDTQYF
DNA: TGTGCCAGCAGCTTAGGGGCCGACAGGGCCACAGATACGCAGTATTTT

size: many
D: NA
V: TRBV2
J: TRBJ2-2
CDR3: CASTPLNTGELFF
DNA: TGTGCCAGCACTCCGCTGAACACCGGGGAGCTGTTTTTT

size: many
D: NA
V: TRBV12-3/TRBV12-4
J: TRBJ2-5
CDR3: CASSLGSGETQYF
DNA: TGTGCCAGCAGTTTAGGTAGCGGAGAGACCCAGTACTTC

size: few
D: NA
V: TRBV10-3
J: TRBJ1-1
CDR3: CAISDASYTEAFF
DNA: TGTGCCATCAGTGATGCTTCCTACACTGAAGCTTTCTTT

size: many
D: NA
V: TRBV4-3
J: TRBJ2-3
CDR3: CASSQEDRRESDTQYF
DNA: TGCGCCAGCAGCCAAGAGGATCGAAGGGAATCAGATACGCAGTATTTT

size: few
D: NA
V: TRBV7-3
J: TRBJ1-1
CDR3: CASSLGGQNTEAFF
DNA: TGTGCCAGCAGCTTGGGGGGGCAGAACACTGAAGCTTTCTTT

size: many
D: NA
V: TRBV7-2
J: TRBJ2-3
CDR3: CASSLAVQGRYYTSTDTQYF
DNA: TGTGCCAGCAGCTTAGCGGTCCAGGGGCGTTATTACACTAGCACAGATACGCAGTATTTT

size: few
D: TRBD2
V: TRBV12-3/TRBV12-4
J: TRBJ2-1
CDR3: CASSLAPGLAYNEQFF
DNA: TGTGCCAGCAGTTTAGCACCGGGACTAGCCTACAATGAGCAGTTCTTC

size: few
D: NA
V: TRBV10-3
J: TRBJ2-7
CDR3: CAISEPGRLALYEQYF
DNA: TGTGCCATCAGTGAGCCGGGCAGGCTAGCTCTCTACGAGCAGTACTTC

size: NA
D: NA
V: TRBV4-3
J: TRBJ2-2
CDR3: CASSQDGGRYIGELFF
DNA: TGCGCCAGCAGCCAAGACGGGGGGCGGTATATCGGGGAGCTGTTTTTT

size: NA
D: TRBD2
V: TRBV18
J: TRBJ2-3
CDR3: CASSQLAGRTDTQYF
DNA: TGTGCCAGCTCACAACTAGCGGGGCGCACAGATACGCAGTATTTT

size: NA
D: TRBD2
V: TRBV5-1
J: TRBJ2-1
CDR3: CASSLELAGSGNEQFF
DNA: TGCGCCAGCAGCTTGGAGCTAGCGGGGTCTGGGAATGAGCAGTTCTTC

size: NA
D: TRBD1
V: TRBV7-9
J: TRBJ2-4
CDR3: CASSAGQGFENIQYF
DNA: TGTGCCAGCAGCGCGGGACAGGGGTTTGAAAACATTCAGTACTTC

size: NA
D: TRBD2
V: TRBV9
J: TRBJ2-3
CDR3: CASSVVASGDLGNTQYF
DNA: TGTGCCAGCAGCGTAGTTGCTAGCGGGGATTTGGGGAATACGCAGTATTTT

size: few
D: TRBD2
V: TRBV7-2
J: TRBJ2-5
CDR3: CASSFSTSGGPGTQYF
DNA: TGTGCCAGCAGCTTCAGCACTAGCGGGGGCCCAGGGACCCAGTACTTC

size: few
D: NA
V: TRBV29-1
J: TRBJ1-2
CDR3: CSAGREFYGYTF
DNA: TGCAGCGCTGGGAGGGAATTCTATGGCTACACCTTC

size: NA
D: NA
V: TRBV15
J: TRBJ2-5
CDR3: CATSRDRAASGETQYF
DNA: TGTGCCACCAGCAGAGATCGGGCGGCGTCGGGGGAGACCCAGTACTTC